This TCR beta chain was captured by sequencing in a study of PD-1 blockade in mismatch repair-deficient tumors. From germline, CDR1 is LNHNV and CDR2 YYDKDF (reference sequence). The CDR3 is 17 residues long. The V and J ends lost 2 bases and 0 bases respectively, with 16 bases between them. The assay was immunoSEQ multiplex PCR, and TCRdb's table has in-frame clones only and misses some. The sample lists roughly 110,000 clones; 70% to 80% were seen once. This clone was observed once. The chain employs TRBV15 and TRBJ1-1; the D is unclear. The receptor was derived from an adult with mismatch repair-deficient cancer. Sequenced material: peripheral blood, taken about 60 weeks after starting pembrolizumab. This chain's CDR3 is CATSRLPRQHMNTEAFF. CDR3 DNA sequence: TGTGCCACCAGCAGACTCCCTCGGCAGCACATGAACACTGAAGCTTTCTTT.